This T cell receptor (beta chain) originates from a study of CD4 T cells in relation to SARS-CoV-2 and coronaviruses (dated by TCRdb to the early 2020s). A note on the overall study: In the ViraFEST assay, PBMCs were cultured with antigen for roughly 11 days, after which TCR beta CDR3s were sequenced to identify antigen-specific clonal expansions. Samples from a few pre-COVID donors and the naive versus memory experiments were sequenced with the Adaptive Biotechnologies TCR-sequencing kit; other data were Illumina-based. Patient-derived lymphoblastoid cell lines were used to map the HLA restriction of shared crossreactive spike epitopes. The study assessed, at the TCR clonotype level, memory CD4+ T cell crossreactivity between SARS-CoV-2 and common cold coronavirus spike proteins. For other donors in the study, expansion assays were sequenced with a different, Illumina-based TCR-beta assay. The negative reference condition was either a culture with an HIV-1 Nef peptide pool or a culture with no peptide. Beyond this particular receptor, the publication reports: Compared with monoreactive clones, crossreactive clones had significantly weaker SARS-CoV-2-driven expansion, a result consistent with antigenic imprinting. Small numbers of patients and of tested TCRs limited the study. Because the crossreactivity analysis focused on spike protein, crossreactivity against other viral proteins was not assessed. Pre-pandemic and post-infection samples were not both contributed by any donor, so tracing of the source of pre-existing responses was limited. Roughly 70% of donors had memory CD4+ clonotypes that crossrecognized SARS-CoV-2 and at least one common cold coronavirus spike.

For this clone: Which antigen it targets is not known. The sample holds no much larger clone one base away, and base qualities are not on file.

Library creation used the immunoSEQ multiplex PCR assay. On the authors' methods: During preprocessing, nonproductive sequences were removed, along with CDR3s that did not begin with C, did not end with F or W, or were shorter than 7 amino acids. Antigen-specific clonotypes were called with the MANAFEST web app, based on expansion relative to reference and other culture wells. A clone counted as positive if significantly expanded in 2 of 3 replicate wells versus the reference culture at FDR below 0.05. A further requirement for positive clones was significant expansion compared with all other tandem wells, along with an odds ratio above 5. Pairwise Levenshtein distance, computed with the stringdist R package after three terminal residues were trimmed from each end, was used as the measure of CDR3 homology. As stored in TCRdb, this immuneACCESS dataset retains in-frame rearrangements with V and J assigned. A fraction of the clones does not appear; measured against another copy, unresolved V genes explain less than half of the discrepancy, and the remainder lacks a known reason. The DNA was the basis for D and trimming; V, J and clone size are from that table. Across this sample there are about 26,000 clones, with roughly 81% seen only once. Roughly 18% of the sample is in the top ten clones.

The junction shows trimming of 6 bases on V and 6 bases on J, and the gene matches do not reach 1 base of it. The CDR3 spans 12 residues, from the cysteine through the phenylalanine. Just the 36-base CDR3 DNA is kept, in frame starting at base 1. From the germline V gene, CDR1 is MNHEY and CDR2 is SVGEGT. CD4+ T cells from unexposed donors were collected before the COVID-19 pandemic (2011-2018). After less than 13 days of culture, CD4+ T cells were isolated with the EasySep CD4+ T cell isolation kit. Unexposed donor CD4+ T cells were tested for reactivity to SARS-CoV-2 S and N and four common cold coronavirus spike pools, as cell number allowed. PBMCs were cultured at about 1.9 million per well in IMDM supplemented with approximately 5% human AB serum and roughly 9.6 IU/ml IL-2. Half of the culture medium was replaced with fresh IL-2-containing medium on days 3 and 7. In general, every peptide culture condition was set up in three replicate wells. Leukapheresis product for the unexposed donors was purchased commercially. Ficoll-Paque PLUS gradient centrifugation was used to isolate PBMCs from leukapheresis product or whole blood. PBMCs were either used fresh in the expansion assay or cryopreserved at -140 degrees C. The QIAamp Micro DNA Kit was used to extract genomic DNA from the CD4+ T cells.

This TCR was sampled from a human donor in good health. The specimen sequenced was CD4+ T cells from PBMCs, cultured in vitro. Here the chain combines TRBV6-2 or TRBV6-3 and TRBJ2-2; the central 7 bases match TRBD1. The CDR3 is CASSQGAGELFF. The DNA sequence is given as TGTGCCAGCAGCCAGGGGGCCGGGGAGCTGTTTTTT.